Listed below are T cell receptor beta chains from one sample, sequenced in a study of blood T cell repertoires in COVID-19. Repertoires were generated with immunoSEQ multiplex PCR, while TCRdb's copy carries only in-frame clones and drops some. The sample lists roughly 150,000 clones; 70% to 85% were seen once. Sequenced material: PBMCs or T cells enriched from blood (not recorded which). The origin of the receptors is a woman in her 70s in a cohort exposed to, infected with or recovered from COVID-19 (not recorded which). The CDR3 runs from the conserved cysteine through the conserved F or W. D genes are given only for firm matches. Rows may omit the clone size; those that give it use once, few, many or a size class.

abundance,j_gene,v_gene,d_gene,CDR3nt,CDR3aa
-,TRBJ1-6,TRBV9,-,TGTGCCAGCAGCGTAGAAGGGGGGGGTAATTCACCCCTCCACTTT,CASSVEGGGNSPLHF
-,TRBJ2-4,TRBV7-2,TRBD2,TGTGCCAGCAGCTTGGGCGCGGGAGGAAACATTCAGTACTTC,CASSLGAGGNIQYF
-,TRBJ2-6,TRBV6-4,-,TGTGCCAGCAGTCGACGGACAGCCTACTCTGGGGCCAACGTCCTGACTTTC,CASSRRTAYSGANVLTF
once,TRBJ2-1,TRBV2,TRBD2,TGTGCCAGCAGTGAATCCGGGAGGGCCGGGCAGTTCTTC,CASSESGRAGQFF
-,TRBJ2-1,TRBV18,TRBD2,TGTGCCAGCTGTATAAGAGGGGGTAGCGGGAGTGATGAGCAGTTCTTC,CASCIRGGSGSDEQFF
once,TRBJ2-7,TRBV11-3,-,TGTGCCAGCAGCTTGGTTGGAGGGGGCGGTTACGAGCAGTACTTC,CASSLVGGGGYEQYF
-,TRBJ1-6,TRBV7-2,TRBD1,TGTGCCAGCAGCCGTTCTGACAGGGTACTCTATAATTCACCCCTCCACTTT,CASSRSDRVLYNSPLHF
-,TRBJ1-2,TRBV30,-,TGTGCCTGGAGTGTTGGTATGGGGGAGGCTGGCTACACCTTC,CAWSVGMGEAGYTF
few,TRBJ1-2,TRBV7-2,-,TGTGCCAGCACCATTGCTAGGGGGAACTATGGCTACACCTTC,CASTIARGNYGYTF
-,TRBJ1-1,TRBV6-2/TRBV6-3,-,TGTGCCAGCAGATACCGGGACACCCTGCCCGTGAACACTGAAGCTTTCTTT,CASRYRDTLPVNTEAFF
-,TRBJ2-1,TRBV15,-,TGTGCCACCAGCAGAGAGTACAGGGTAAATGAGCAGTTCTTC,CATSREYRVNEQFF
-,TRBJ1-1,TRBV6-6,TRBD1,TGTGCCAGCAGTCCTCTGGGACAGCGGGACACTGAAGCTTTCTTT,CASSPLGQRDTEAFF
once,TRBJ1-1,TRBV3-1/TRBV3-2,-,TGTGCCAGCAGCCAAGATAGTCCGAGGAACACTGAAGCTTTCTTT,CASSQDSPRNTEAFF
few,TRBJ1-2,TRBV10-3,-,TGTGCCATCCGGACAGATTTTAACTATGGCTACACCTTC,CAIRTDFNYGYTF
-,TRBJ2-5,TRBV7-2,TRBD2,TGTGCCAGCACCTTCCTAGCGGGAGTCGGTGAGACCCAGTACTTC,CASTFLAGVGETQYF
-,TRBJ1-2,TRBV19,-,TGTGCCAGTAGTACGGTGAGGGCAGCAGTTACAAACTATGGCTACACCTTC,CASSTVRAAVTNYGYTF
-,TRBJ2-3,TRBV11-3,TRBD2,TGTGCCAGCAGCCAAGGGACTAGCGGGAGTCCCAACACAGATACGCAGTATTTT,CASSQGTSGSPNTDTQYF
-,TRBJ1-4,TRBV7-2,-,TGTGCCAGCAGCTTAGCGGGCAATCGTAATGAAAAACTGTTTTTT,CASSLAGNRNEKLFF
few,TRBJ2-3,TRBV25-1,TRBD2,TGTGCCAGCAGTGAACGGGTGACTAGCGGGAGAGGGATCGATACGCAGTATTTT,CASSERVTSGRGIDTQYF
-,TRBJ1-5,TRBV10-3,-,TGTGCCATCAGTCGGGACACGGGCAATCAGCCCCAGCATTTT,CAISRDTGNQPQHF
-,TRBJ2-1,TRBV9,-,TGTGCCAGCAGCGTAGGCCAGGGTTCCTACAATGAGCAGTTCTTC,CASSVGQGSYNEQFF
-,TRBJ1-3,TRBV5-5,-,TGTGCCAGCAGCTTTACCCGCGGGGCCAACGCTGGAAACACCATATATTTT,CASSFTRGANAGNTIYF